The 24 T cell receptor beta chains below come from one sample, sequenced in a study of blood T cell repertoires in COVID-19. The assay was immunoSEQ multiplex PCR, and TCRdb's table has in-frame clones only and misses some. The table includes roughly 180,000 clones, 80% to 90% detected once. The sequenced sample was peripheral blood. All receptors derive from a woman aged 45-60 years with COVID-19, enrolled during active disease.

The CDR3 spells CASSSGTVLAYEQYF. Written as DNA, the CDR3 is TGCGCCAGCAGCTCCGGGACAGTTCTCGCCTACGAGCAGTACTTC. V gene TRBV5-1 combines with J gene TRBJ2-7, with 7 nucleotides matching TRBD1. Germline CDR1 and CDR2: SGHRS and YFSETQ. This CDR3 comprises 15 residues. V shed 3 bases, J shed 2 bases, and the junction held 8 bases outside the gene matches.

This clone was recorded once. The chain uses TRBV6-5 and TRBJ1-5; weak D call: TRBD1 (6 bases). Looked up from germline, CDR1 is MNHEY and CDR2 is SVGAGI. This CDR3 region has 14 residues. Trimming pared 2 bases from V and 7 bases from J, leaving 12 bases between. DNA of the CDR3: TGTGCCAGCAGTTACACACAGGGTTACCAGCCCCAGCATTTT. As protein: CASSYTQGYQPQHF.

The V gene is TRBV6-5, the J gene TRBJ1-1; D is perhaps TRBD1 (6 bases). The CDR3 loop spans 12 amino acids. Germline lookup yields CDR1 MNHEY and CDR2 SVGAGI. Trimming took off 6 bases at V and 3 bases at J, with 8 bases between the two ends. CDR3 region: CASRDRDTEAFF. CDR3 sequence (DNA): TGTGCCAGCAGGGACAGAGACACTGAAGCTTTCTTT.

V and J are TRBV6-4 and TRBJ1-2, with TRBD1 identical over 9 bases. This CDR3 is built from 14 residues. Germline V gives CDR1 MRHNA, CDR2 SNTAGT. Trimming took 5 bases from V and 6 from J; bases not matched to a gene: 7. The CDR3, as DNA: TGTGCCAGCAGTCCGGGACAGGGAAGGGATGGCTACACCTTC. Residues: CASSPGQGRDGYTF.

This chain joins TRBV30 and TRBJ2-2; D possibly corresponds to TRBD2 (7 bases). The length of the CDR3 is 14 residues. Between the trimmed V and J ends, which lost 8 bases and 6 bases, there was a span of 19 bases. CDR1 is GTSNPN and CDR2 is SVGIG in the germline V gene (reference sequence). In DNA, the CDR3 is TGTGCCGGCCGAGGGGGGGGAGGGGCCGGGGAGCTGTTTTTT. As protein: CAGRGGGGAGELFF.

The gene calls are TRBV14 and TRBJ2-2; 8 bases are shared with TRBD1. CDR3 size: 17 residues. Trimming took 1 base from V and 7 from J; bases not matched to a gene: 11. Germline V gives CDR1 SGHDN, CDR2 FVKESK. The DNA for the CDR3 is TGTGCCAGCAGCCAAGTAGAAGGACAGGGACAATTCGGGGAGCTGTTTTTT. Translation: CASSQVEGQGQFGELFF.

This chain joins TRBV2 and TRBJ1-4, with 10 bases lining up with TRBD1. CDR1 is SNHLY, CDR2 FYNNEI, per germline. V gave up 7 bases and J gave up 7 bases; unmatched junction bases: 6. The CDR3 runs 14 residues. This CDR3 reads CASMEGQGPEKLFF. The CDR3 DNA follows: TGTGCCAGCATGGAGGGACAGGGGCCTGAAAAACTGTTTTTT.

Only one count was recorded for this clone. This chain uses TRBV10-3 with TRBJ1-5, with D perhaps TRBD1 (6 bases). Trimming stripped 10 bases from V and 0 bases from J, with 19 bases between. This CDR3 is built from 16 residues. CDR1 and CDR2 (germline): ENHRY, SYGVKD. The DNA for the CDR3 is TGTGCCACCACGGACAGTATATTAGATAGCAATCAGCCCCAGCATTTT. Translation gives CATTDSILDSNQPQHF.

The chain links TRBV5-6 to TRBJ2-5; 10 bases agree with TRBD1. Per the germline V gene, CDR1 is SGHDT and CDR2 is YYEEEE. This CDR3 comprises 17 residues. After removal of 0 bases from V and 2 bases from J, the junction contained 7 bases not matched to a gene. The CDR3 DNA is TGTGCCAGCAGCTTGGATGGACAGGGGGTCGGTCAAGAGACCCAGTACTTC. The encoded protein is CASSLDGQGVGQETQYF. The full variable domain, in which reference TRBV5-6 and TRBJ2-5 provide the parts outside the CDR3, is DAGVTQSPTHLIKTRGQQVTLRCSPKSGHDTVSWYQQALGQGPQFIFQYYEEEERQRGNFPDRFSGHQFPNYSSELNVNALLLGDSALYLCASSLDGQGVGQETQYFGPGTRLLVL.

The chain combines TRBV10-3 with TRBJ1-2, with D perhaps TRBD1 (5 bases). The CDR3 is 14 amino acids. V lost 4 bases and J 3 bases, leaving 12 bases between the germline ends. Germline-derived CDR1 and CDR2 are ENHRY and SYGVKD. The CDR3 region is CAISGGSRDYGYTF. Written as DNA, the CDR3 is TGTGCCATCAGTGGAGGTAGCAGGGACTATGGCTACACCTTC.

The chain uses TRBV5-4 and TRBJ1-6; the D is unclear. CDR1 and CDR2 (germline): SGHNT, YYREEE (reference sequence). V was cut by 2 bases and J by 10 bases, with 16 bases left in between. This CDR3 has 15 residues. The CDR3 DNA follows: TGTGCCAGCAGCTTTGGACGGGGAGTAGGATCACCCCTCCACTTT. This translates into CASSFGRGVGSPLHF.

The table lists this clone with a few counts. The sample contains more than one DNA sequence encoding this CDR3. This chain connects TRBV12-3 or TRBV12-4 to TRBJ1-5; possibly TRBD1 for D (6 bases). Trimming took off 2 bases at V and 4 bases at J, with 6 bases between the two ends. The CDR3 has 13 residues. The CDR3 region has the DNA TGTGCCAGCAGTTTAACAGGGAATCAGCCCCAGCATTTT. Translation: CASSLTGNQPQHF.

The CDR3 region has the DNA TGTGCCAGCAGCTTGAGTCGAGGGCAGGCACACTATGGCTACACCTTC. It yields the protein CASSLSRGQAHYGYTF. The chain combines TRBV5-4 with TRBJ1-2; D gene ambiguous. Germline CDR1 reads SGHNT; CDR2 reads YYREEE (reference sequence). Trimming shortened V by 1 base and J by 3 bases, and 16 bases separated the two germline ends. The CDR3 extends over 16 amino acids.

The chain combines TRBV28 with TRBJ2-5, with 12 bases identical to TRBD2. CDR3 length: 16 amino acids. Germline V gene lookup returns CDR1 MDHEN and CDR2 SYDVKM. V dropped 5 bases and J dropped 7; count of bases not matched to a gene: 11. CDR3 sequence reads: CASSLSGLAGTWTQYF. For the CDR3, the DNA is TGTGCCAGCAGTCTCTCCGGACTAGCGGGGACTTGGACCCAGTACTTC.

The gene calls are TRBV28 and TRBJ2-7, with D possibly being TRBD2 (6 bases). This CDR3 comprises 14 residues. V dropped 6 bases and J dropped 3 bases, with 15 bases sitting between them. Looked up from germline, CDR1 is MDHEN and CDR2 is SYDVKM. CDR3 protein: CASSLLGGIYEQYF. As DNA, the CDR3 is TGTGCCAGCAGCCTCCTGGGGGGTATCTACGAGCAGTACTTC.

The chain combines TRBV6-2 or TRBV6-3 with TRBJ2-7; 9 bases fit TRBD1. The trim removed 5 bases at V and 3 bases at J, leaving 17 bases unmatched. CDR1 MNHEY and CDR2 SVGEGT come from the germline V gene. The CDR3 extends over 18 amino acids. This chain's CDR3 is CASSKTDRGFSFGYEQYF. CDR3 nucleotide sequence: TGTGCCAGCAGTAAGACTGACAGGGGGTTTTCTTTTGGCTACGAGCAGTACTTC.

V and J are TRBV18 and TRBJ2-3; no reliable D call. V was shortened by 3 bases and J by 2 bases, with 9 bases between the two germline ends. Per germline, CDR1 KGHSH and CDR2 LQKENI. There are 14 residues in the CDR3. The CDR3 sequence is CASSPLDITDTQYF. In nucleotides, the CDR3 is TGTGCCAGCTCACCGCTTGACATCACAGATACGCAGTATTTT.

V and J are TRBV27 and TRBJ2-7; TRBD1 aligns across 7 bases. The V and J ends lost 3 bases and 2 bases, in that order; junction bases with no gene match: 4. Germline CDR1 reads MNHEY; CDR2 reads SMNVEV (reference sequence). This CDR3 contains 14 residues. This chain's CDR3 is CASSFGDRPYEQYF. CDR3 coding DNA: TGTGCCAGCAGTTTTGGGGACAGACCCTACGAGCAGTACTTC.

The chain recombines TRBV9 with TRBJ2-5; perhaps TRBD2 as D (5 bases). The CDR3 sequence is 14 residues long. The V end lost 3 bases, the J end lost 3 bases, and 12 bases lay between the germline ends. The germline V gene encodes CDR1 SGDLS and CDR2 YYNGEE. CDR3 nucleotides: TGTGCCAGCAGCGCCACTGTGAGGGAAGAGACCCAGTACTTC. Translating gives CASSATVREETQYF.

The chain employs TRBV28 and TRBJ2-7; D remains unclear. The CDR3 has 13 amino acids. Trimming shortened V by 7 bases and J by 3 bases, and 13 bases separated the two germline ends. CDR1 is MDHEN and CDR2 is SYDVKM in the germline V gene. The CDR3 nucleotides read TGTGCCAGCACACCTGGGCAGAGCTACGAGCAGTACTTC. It codes for CASTPGQSYEQYF. Variable domain in full (rest from reference TRBV28 and TRBJ2-7): DVKVTQSSRYLVKRTGEKVFLECVQDMDHENMFWYRQDPGLGLRLIYFSYDVKMKEKGDIPEGYSVSREKKERFSLILESASTNQTSMYLCASTPGQSYEQYFGPGTRLTVT.

The chain is built from TRBV27 and TRBJ1-1; possible D gene TRBD1, 6 bases. Looked up from germline, CDR1 is MNHEY and CDR2 is SMNVEV (reference sequence). The ends were cut back, 4 bases at V and 5 bases at J, with 14 bases in the middle. The CDR3 has 14 amino acids. The CDR3 DNA reads TGTGCCAGCAGTTCTAACAGGGTTGGGACTGAAGCTTTCTTT. Protein sequence: CASSSNRVGTEAFF.

This sequence joins TRBV14 and TRBJ2-5; D possibly corresponds to TRBD1 (5 bases). With 0 bases removed from V and 5 bases from J, the gap between germline ends came to 13 bases. The germline CDR1 and CDR2 sequences are SGHDN and FVKESK. The CDR3 totals 15 residues. The CDR3 region is CASSQEGRDFETQYF. CDR3 DNA: TGTGCCAGCAGCCAAGAGGGCAGGGATTTTGAGACCCAGTACTTC.

The J gene is TRBJ2-6, the V gene TRBV30, with D perhaps matching TRBD2 (7 bases). V dropped 1 base and J dropped 0 bases, with 10 bases sitting between them. The CDR3 sequence is 16 residues long. In germline, CDR1 is GTSNPN, CDR2 SVGIG (reference sequence). The CDR3 region is CAWSAGGISGANVLTF. The CDR3 region has the DNA TGTGCCTGGAGTGCGGGGGGCATCTCTGGGGCCAACGTCCTGACTTTC.

The J gene is TRBJ1-1, the V gene TRBV7-9; TRBD1 aligns across 12 bases. Germline V lookup: CDR1 SEHNR, CDR2 FQNEAQ (reference sequence). The CDR3 consists of 14 residues. The V segment lost 5 bases and the J segment 4 bases; nucleotides outside the gene matches: 2. CDR3 sequence (DNA): TGTGCCAGCAGCGGGGGACAGGGGGCCACTGAAGCTTTCTTT. Protein product: CASSGGQGATEAFF. Using reference TRBV7-9 and TRBJ1-1 for the parts outside the CDR3, the full variable domain is DTGVSQNPRHKITKRGQNVTFRCDPISEHNRLYWYRQTLGQGPEFLTYFQNEAQLEKSRLLSDRFSAERPKGSFSTLEIQRTEQGDSAMYLCASSGGQGATEAFFGQGTRLTVV.